These T cell receptor beta chains were read from a single sample in a study of early T cells in non-severe SARS-CoV-2 infection. TCRdb re-called the 5' RACE reads through MiXCR, storing one row per CDR3 protein. The table lists roughly 68,000 distinct CDR3 sequences, around 4.6% of them singletons. The specimen sequenced was whole blood. These receptors were obtained from an adult who was a healthcare worker with PCR-confirmed SARS-CoV-2 infection or an uninfected control (not recorded which). CDR3s include the opening cysteine and the closing phenylalanine or tryptophan. The order of the fields is clone size, D gene, V gene, J gene, CDR3 DNA, CDR3 protein. D genes are given only for firm matches. Size tells how often a clone was seen (once, few, many) or the class of an expanded clone, and some rows leave it out.

many,-,TRBV9,TRBJ1-3,TGTGCCAGCAGCGTAGACAGCCACACTGGAAACACCATATATTTT,CASSVDSHTGNTIYF
-,TRBD1,TRBV20-1,TRBJ2-3,TGCAGTGCTGGAGGACAGGAAGCCACAGATACGCAGTATTTT,CSAGGQEATDTQYF
many,TRBD2,TRBV19,TRBJ2-3,TGTGCCAGTGAGGGACTAGCGGGAGGAGGCACAGATACGCAGTATTTT,CASEGLAGGGTDTQYF
-,TRBD1,TRBV19,TRBJ2-7,TGTGCCTGTTCCGGGACAGGGGACTACGAGCAGTACTTC,CACSGTGDYEQYF
many,-,TRBV12-3/TRBV12-4,TRBJ2-2,TGTGCCAGCAGTTTAGTGACAGGTTATACCGGGGAGCTGTTTTTT,CASSLVTGYTGELFF
-,-,TRBV6-6,TRBJ2-1,TGTGCCAGCAGTTTTCCAATCCGGGGATACAATGAGCAGTTCTTC,CASSFPIRGYNEQFF
many,TRBD2,TRBV29-1,TRBJ2-7,TGCAGCGTTGAAGTCCTAGCGGGAGGATACTACGAGCAGTACTTC,CSVEVLAGGYYEQYF
few,-,TRBV29-1,TRBJ2-5,TGCAGCGTAGCTGGGGGGCAGGGACAGACCCAGTACTTC,CSVAGGQGQTQYF
many,TRBD2,TRBV20-1,TRBJ2-3,TGCAGTGCTACCACTAGCGGGGGGGCAACCTACACAGATACGCAGTATTTT,CSATTSGGATYTDTQYF
many,-,TRBV7-3,TRBJ2-2,TGTGCCAGCAGCTTACTCGTAGGGCCAGGGACCGGGGAGCTGTTTTTT,CASSLLVGPGTGELFF
many,TRBD1,TRBV20-1,TRBJ1-1,TGCAGTGCTACCACGGGACAGGGAAGGAACACTGAAGCTTTCTTT,CSATTGQGRNTEAFF
many,-,TRBV11-1,TRBJ2-3,TGTGCCAGCAGCTTAGCGCTGGGGCTAGCCGAGACAGATACGCAGTATTTT,CASSLALGLAETDTQYF
many,-,TRBV29-1,TRBJ2-3,TGCAGCGCCTTGCGGAGCACAGATACGCAGTATTTT,CSALRSTDTQYF
many,-,TRBV14,TRBJ1-4,TGTGCCAGCAGCCAAGTTTTTGGTGAAAAACTGTTTTTT,CASSQVFGEKLFF
-,-,TRBV10-3,TRBJ2-5,TGTGCCATCAGTGAGAGGATACAGCCGGGGACCCAGTACTTC,CAISERIQPGTQYF
few,TRBD2,TRBV6-1,TRBJ2-7,TGTGCCAGCACCAAGGGGGTCTCTAGCGGGGCATTCTTC,CASTKGVSSGAFF
medium-sized,-,TRBV3-1,TRBJ1-1,TGTGCCAGCATGAGTGGGGAGGAAACTGAAGCTTTCTTT,CASMSGEETEAFF
many,TRBD2,TRBV29-1,TRBJ2-2,TGCAGCGTAGCGACTAGCGGGGTCCTCAGCGGGGAGCTGTTTTTT,CSVATSGVLSGELFF
few,-,TRBV30,TRBJ1-1,TGTGCCTGGAGTGTTAACCGGGACACTGAAGCTTTCTTT,CAWSVNRDTEAFF
-,-,TRBV7-8,TRBJ2-1,TGTGCTAGCAGCTTAGGAGCGGTTGTTGGGGAGCAGTTCTTC,CASSLGAVVGEQFF
many,-,TRBV7-2,TRBJ1-2,TGTGCCAGCAGCTTCTCAGGGTATAACTATGGCTACACCTTC,CASSFSGYNYGYTF
many,-,TRBV29-1,TRBJ2-3,TGCAGCGTTAAGGGGACCAGCACAGATACGCAGTATTTT,CSVKGTSTDTQYF
many,-,TRBV6-5,TRBJ2-3,TGTGCCAGCAGCAAGGGACTTTTCACAGATACGCAGTATTTT,CASSKGLFTDTQYF
many,TRBD2,TRBV12-3/TRBV12-4,TRBJ2-3,TGTGCCAGCAGTTTAGGGCGGGGGAGCACAGATACGCAGTATTTT,CASSLGRGSTDTQYF
many,-,TRBV3-1,TRBJ1-1,TGTGCCAGCAGCCCGTCAGGGGCGAACACTGAAGTTTTCTTT,CASSPSGANTEVFF
many,TRBD1,TRBV5-1,TRBJ1-1,TGCGCCAGCAGCCCGGGACAGACTGAAGCTTTCTTT,CASSPGQTEAFF
many,-,TRBV20-1,TRBJ1-2,TGCAGTGCAGGGGGAGGCGATGGCTACACCTTC,CSAGGGDGYTF
few,TRBD2,TRBV6-6,TRBJ2-2,TGTGCCAGCAGTTTAGCGGGTACCGGGGAGCTGTTTTTT,CASSLAGTGELFF
-,TRBD2,TRBV5-4,TRBJ2-5,TGTGCCAGCAGCGCCGGGACTAGCGTAGTTCAAGAGACCCAGTACTTC,CASSAGTSVVQETQYF
many,-,TRBV5-6,TRBJ2-5,TGTGCCAGCAGCTCGGGCCGCCTCCGAGAGACCCAGTACTTC,CASSSGRLRETQYF
few,TRBD2,TRBV6-2/TRBV6-3,TRBJ2-7,TGTGCCAGCAGGGAGAATAGCGGGATCTCCTACGAGCAGTACTTC,CASRENSGISYEQYF
few,-,TRBV7-6,TRBJ2-3,TGTGCCAGCAGCTTGACGGGAGTGGCGGATACGCAGTATTTT,CASSLTGVADTQYF
-,-,TRBV10-3,TRBJ1-5,TGTGCCATCAGTGAGGACAGAATCAATCAGCCCCAGCATTTT,CAISEDRINQPQHF
many,-,TRBV15,TRBJ2-6,TGTGCCACCAGCAGAGTAGGCCTGGGAGGGGCCAACGTCCTGACTTTC,CATSRVGLGGANVLTF
few,-,TRBV24-1,TRBJ2-3,TGTGCCACCAGTGAACTCGGGGGAGGCACAGATACGCAGTATTTT,CATSELGGGTDTQYF
many,TRBD2,TRBV30,TRBJ2-1,TGTGCCTGGAGTACCCCGGGACTAGCGGGAGACGATGAGCAGTTCTTC,CAWSTPGLAGDDEQFF
many,TRBD1,TRBV7-6,TRBJ2-1,TGTGCCAGCAACAACGGGCAGGGGGCAGGGGAGCAGTTCTTC,CASNNGQGAGEQFF
many,TRBD2,TRBV29-1,TRBJ2-1,TGCAGCGTTGATTTAGCTAGCGGGAGTGACAATGAGCAGTTCTTC,CSVDLASGSDNEQFF
many,-,TRBV5-1,TRBJ2-3,TGCGCCAGCAGCCCCCTGTCGGGGAGCACAGATACGCAGTATTTT,CASSPLSGSTDTQYF
few,-,TRBV7-2,TRBJ1-3,TGTGCCAGCAGTTTCGTCTCTGGAAACACCATATATTTT,CASSFVSGNTIYF
few,-,TRBV12-3/TRBV12-4,TRBJ2-1,TGTGCCAGCATCGCTTCGGGGAGGTATTACAATGAGCAGTTCTTC,CASIASGRYYNEQFF
few,-,TRBV24-1,TRBJ2-1,TGTGCCACCAGTGATACGGGACACCTCAATGAGCAGTTCTTC,CATSDTGHLNEQFF
few,-,TRBV29-1,TRBJ1-1,TGCAGCGTTTCCGACAGAGACACTGAAGCTTTCTTT,CSVSDRDTEAFF